This passage covers 14 T cell receptor beta chains from one sample sequenced in a study of read filtering for tumor transcriptome and immune sequencing. This library used around 400 ng RNA and molecular barcoded adaptors spanning alpha/delta and beta/gamma chains. TCRdb passed the reads through MiXCR, listing each CDR3 protein once. The repertoire consists of some 40,000 distinct CDR3 sequences, with 14% occurring once and the leading ten covering 15% to 20%. Sequences were obtained from a population of CD138-negative cells sorted from bone marrow. These receptors originate from a donor at least 40 years old with multiple myeloma.

The sample holds many counts of this clonotype. The chain links TRBV7-2 to TRBJ2-6; the D is unclear. V dropped 2 bases and J dropped 4 bases, with 18 bases sitting between them. Germline V gene lookup returns CDR1 SGHTA and CDR2 FQGNSA. The CDR3 is 18 residues long. CDR3: CASSLRVKGSLGANVLTF. CDR3 sequence (DNA): TGTGCCAGCAGCTTAAGAGTTAAAGGATCGCTCGGGGCCAACGTCCTGACTTTC.

This clonotype was detected ten times or more. J is TRBJ2-2 and V is TRBV2; 8 positions agree with TRBD1. The CDR3 has 13 residues. Trimming removed 10 bases from V and 0 bases from J; junction bases left unmatched: 1. Germline V gene data show CDR1 as SNHLY and CDR2 as FYNNEI. The CDR3 region is CATQGANTGELFF. For the CDR3, the DNA is TGTGCCACACAGGGGGCGAACACCGGGGAGCTGTTTTTT.

This clonotype was counted at least ten times. In DNA form, the CDR3 reads TGTGCCAGCAGCCACTACCTGGGGGGGAAGAACACTGAAGCTTTCTTT. Encoded protein: CASSHYLGGKNTEAFF. The chain is built from TRBV6-2 or TRBV6-3 and TRBJ1-1; D possibly corresponds to TRBD1 (5 bases). Looked up from germline, CDR1 is MNHEY and CDR2 is SVGEGT. Trimming removed 6 bases at V and 1 base at J, with 18 bases between. This CDR3 has 16 amino acids.

In the case of this clonotype: This likely comes from a read error, as the CDR3 has no conserved phenylalanine or tryptophan at its end. The limits of the CDR3 on the DNA are not certain, so only TCRdb's listed CDR3 is given. This chain's CDR3 is CASSPQGVHQPQHV. The chain has TRBV11-3 and TRBJ1-5; the table's D call, TRBD1, has no DNA check behind it. The length of the CDR3 is 14 amino acids, counting both ends. CDR1 is SGHNT, CDR2 YENEEA, per germline.

This clonotype was picked up many times. This chain uses TRBV5-1 with TRBJ2-7; tentative D call: TRBD1 (6 bases). CDR1 and CDR2 (germline): SGHRS, YFSETQ. Trimming took off 2 bases at V and 4 bases at J, with 16 bases between the two ends. The CDR3 has 15 amino acids. Written as DNA, the CDR3 is TGCGCCAGCAGCTTTCGACAGGATTTAGGTTACGAGCAGTACTTC. Translating it yields CASSFRQDLGYEQYF.

This clonotype was seen many times. The rearrangement joins TRBV28 to TRBJ1-2; tentatively, D is TRBD1 (5 bases). Trimming left V 3 bases short and J 3 bases short, with 14 bases between. The CDR3 totals 15 residues. Germline V CDR1 and CDR2: MDHEN, SYDVKM. The CDR3 protein is CASSFSVWGDYGYTF. DNA of the CDR3: TGTGCCAGCAGTTTCTCTGTCTGGGGGGACTATGGCTACACCTTC.

This clonotype was found many times. The CDR3 DNA is TGTGCCAGCAGCGCGCAGGGGGACGAAAATCAGCCCCAGCATTTT. This sequence encodes CASSAQGDENQPQHF. V usage is TRBV9 and J usage is TRBJ1-5; TRBD1 matches at 7 bases. Trimming removed 3 bases from V and 4 bases from J; junction bases left unmatched: 7. Per the germline V gene, CDR1 is SGDLS and CDR2 is YYNGEE. The CDR3 contains 15 residues.

The table lists this clonotype with many counts. The chain uses TRBV7-2 and TRBJ1-1, with D hard to call. V was trimmed by 1 base and J by 3 bases, leaving 12 bases between them. CDR1 is SGHTA and CDR2 is FQGNSA in the germline V gene. The CDR3 runs 15 residues. CDR3 sequence: CASSLEVRRDTEAFF. In nucleotides, the CDR3 is TGTGCCAGCAGCTTAGAAGTCAGAAGGGACACTGAAGCTTTCTTT.

This clonotype was counted many times. This rearrangement joins TRBV7-2 to TRBJ2-3; the match to TRBD2 covers 10 bases. Trimming cost V 1 base and J 1 base; bases outside gene matches: 14. Germline CDR1 reads SGHTA; CDR2 reads FQGNSA. The CDR3 length is 20 residues. In nucleotides, the CDR3 is TGTGCCAGCAGCTTAGTAGGAGCGGGGGGGCCACGGGTTCGCACAGATACGCAGTATTTT. Translating gives CASSLVGAGGPRVRTDTQYF.

Many counts were recorded for this clonotype. This chain links TRBV7-2 with TRBJ2-1, with 9 bases matching TRBD1. V trimming: 6 bases; J trimming: 7 bases; junction bases outside the gene matches: 13. Per germline, CDR1 SGHTA and CDR2 FQGNSA. There are 16 residues in the CDR3. For the CDR3, the DNA is TGTGCCAGCAGTTGGGATTGGGACAGGGCTTTTAATGAGCAGTTCTTC. This codes for CASSWDWDRAFNEQFF.

As regards this clonotype: This sequence may be a read error, since a much larger clone differs from it by one base. This chain uses TRBV10-2 with TRBJ1-3; D possibly corresponds to TRBD1 (5 bases). CDR1 WSHSY and CDR2 SAAADI come from the germline V gene. The CDR3 covers 16 residues. Trimming took 4 bases from V and 2 from J, leaving 15 bases between them. CDR3 sequence reads: CASSVPLSGPGNTIYF. Here the CDR3 DNA reads TGCGCCAGCAGTGTTCCACTCTCAGGGCCTGGAAACACCATATATTTT.

The chain combines TRBV28 with TRBJ1-4; 9 bases are shared with TRBD1. The ends lost 5 bases at V and 14 bases at J; junction bases unmatched: 9. Germline loops: CDR1 MDHEN, CDR2 SYDVKM. The CDR3 has 13 amino acids. The CDR3 DNA reads TGTGCCAGCAGTCCCAGGGACAGGGTACTTCTGTTTTTT. Residues: CASSPRDRVLLFF. Filled out from reference TRBV28 and TRBJ1-4, the complete variable domain reads DVKVTQSSRYLVKRTGEKVFLECVQDMDHENMFWYRQDPGLGLRLIYFSYDVKMKEKGDIPEGYSVSREKKERFSLILESASTNQTSMYLCASSPRDRVLLFFGSGTQLSVL.

The CDR3 region has the DNA TGCGCCAGCAGCCCGTTGAGAGGTAGCGGGGGATACTACAATGAGCAGTTCTTC. Translating it yields CASSPLRGSGGYYNEQFF. V and J are TRBV23-1 and TRBJ2-1, with 9 bases identical to TRBD2. TRBV23-1 is an open reading frame whose function is uncertain. Trimming at V came to 6 bases and at J to 3 bases, leaving 15 bases not matched to a gene. The CDR3 loop spans 18 amino acids.

This clonotype has a count of ten or more. Written as DNA, the CDR3 is TGTGCCATCAGGCGACAGGGTTCCTATAATTCACCCCTCCACTTT. As protein: CAIRRQGSYNSPLHF. The chain has TRBV10-3 and TRBJ1-6; 7 bases line up with TRBD1. Germline trimming cut 6 bases from V and 1 base from J; bases unmatched to any gene: 3. Germline lookup yields CDR1 ENHRY and CDR2 SYGVKD. The CDR3 has 15 amino acids.